This T cell receptor (beta chain) was captured in a study of cytomegalovirus exposure and HLA in healthy donors. Overall study results and limits: An analysis was carried out at a later point. It showed that HLA-associated TCR beta chains were more clonally expanded than equally common non-associated chains. Reportedly, HLA-A and HLA-B alleles of most subjects were accurately predicted from TCR beta.

Comments on this clone: What it binds is not known.

The primer mix had 60 Vbeta and 13 Jbeta primers. Repertoires were generated with immunoSEQ multiplex PCR, while TCRdb's copy carries only in-frame clones and drops some. The sample records roughly 120,000 clones, roughly 72% being singletons. What was sequenced was PBMCs. This clonotype originated in a woman aged 40 to 50 in good health and CMV-seropositive.

The CDR3 here is CASSFSSYEQYF. In DNA, the CDR3 is TGTGCCAGCAGCTTCAGTTCCTACGAGCAGTACTTC. This rearrangement joins TRBV11-1 to TRBJ2-7; no firm D call. The V gene's germline CDR1 is SGHAT and CDR2 FQDESV (reference sequence). The V end lost 3 bases, the J end lost 1 base, and 4 bases lay between the germline ends. The CDR3 contains 12 residues.